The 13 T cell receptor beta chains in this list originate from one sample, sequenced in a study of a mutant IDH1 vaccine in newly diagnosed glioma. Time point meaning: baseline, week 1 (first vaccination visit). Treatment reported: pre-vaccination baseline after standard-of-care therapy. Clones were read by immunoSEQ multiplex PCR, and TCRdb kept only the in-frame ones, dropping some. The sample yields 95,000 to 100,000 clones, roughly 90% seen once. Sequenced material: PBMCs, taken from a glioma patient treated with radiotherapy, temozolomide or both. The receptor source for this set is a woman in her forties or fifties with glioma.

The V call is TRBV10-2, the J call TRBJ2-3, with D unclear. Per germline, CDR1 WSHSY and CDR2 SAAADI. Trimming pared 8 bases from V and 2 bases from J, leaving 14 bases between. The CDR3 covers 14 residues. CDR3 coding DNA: TGCGCCAGCTCGGACGGGCTATACACAGATACGCAGTATTTT. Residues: CASSDGLYTDTQYF.

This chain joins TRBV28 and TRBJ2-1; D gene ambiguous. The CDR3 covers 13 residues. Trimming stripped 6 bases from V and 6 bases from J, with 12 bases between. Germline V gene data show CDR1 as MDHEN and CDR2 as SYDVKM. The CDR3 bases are TGTGCCAGCAGCATCGGATACCTCAATGAGCAGTTCTTC. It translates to CASSIGYLNEQFF.

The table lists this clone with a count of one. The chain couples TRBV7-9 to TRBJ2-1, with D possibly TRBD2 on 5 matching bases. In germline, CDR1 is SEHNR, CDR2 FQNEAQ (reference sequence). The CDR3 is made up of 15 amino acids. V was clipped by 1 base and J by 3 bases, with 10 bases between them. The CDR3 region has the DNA TGTGCCAGCAGCTTAGGTCCCGGGGACTACAATGAGCAGTTCTTC. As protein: CASSLGPGDYNEQFF.

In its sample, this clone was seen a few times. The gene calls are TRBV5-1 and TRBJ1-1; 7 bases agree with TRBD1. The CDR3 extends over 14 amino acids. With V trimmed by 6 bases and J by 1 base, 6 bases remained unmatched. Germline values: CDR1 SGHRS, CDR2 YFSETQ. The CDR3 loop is CASNPGQSNTEAFF. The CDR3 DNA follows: TGCGCCAGCAACCCGGGACAGTCGAACACTGAAGCTTTCTTT. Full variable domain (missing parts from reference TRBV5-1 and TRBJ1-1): KAGVTQTPRYLIKTRGQQVTLSCSPISGHRSVSWYQQTPGQGLQFLFEYFSETQRNKGNFPGRFSGRQFSNSRSEMNVSTLELGDSALYLCASNPGQSNTEAFFGQGTRLTVV.

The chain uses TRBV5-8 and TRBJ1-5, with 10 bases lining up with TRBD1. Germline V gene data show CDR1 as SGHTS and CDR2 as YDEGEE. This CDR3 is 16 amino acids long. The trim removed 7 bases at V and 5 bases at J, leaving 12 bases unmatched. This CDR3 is CASHAGTGDRYQPQHF. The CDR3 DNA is TGTGCCAGCCACGCAGGGACAGGGGATCGGTATCAGCCCCAGCATTTT. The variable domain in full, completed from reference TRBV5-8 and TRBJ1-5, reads EAGVTQSPTHLIKTRGQQATLRCSPISGHTSVYWYQQALGLGLQFLLWYDEGEERNRGNFPPRFSGRQFPNYSSELNVNALELEDSALYLCASHAGTGDRYQPQHFGDGTRLSIL.

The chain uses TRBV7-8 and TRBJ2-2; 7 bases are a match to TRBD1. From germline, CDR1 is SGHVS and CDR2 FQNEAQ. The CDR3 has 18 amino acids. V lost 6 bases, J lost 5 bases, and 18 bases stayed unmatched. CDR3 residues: CASRDNFARQGLTGELFF. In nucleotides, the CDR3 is TGTGCCAGCAGAGATAATTTCGCGAGACAGGGTTTGACCGGGGAGCTGTTTTTT.

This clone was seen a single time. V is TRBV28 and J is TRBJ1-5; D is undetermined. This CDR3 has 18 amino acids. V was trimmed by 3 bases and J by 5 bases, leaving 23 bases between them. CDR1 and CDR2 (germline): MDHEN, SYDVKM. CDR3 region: CASSFLLRFHTGHQPQHF. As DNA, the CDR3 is TGTGCCAGCAGTTTCCTTCTCAGGTTTCATACCGGACATCAGCCCCAGCATTTT.

The CDR3 protein is CASRTGGSFQPQHF. The CDR3 DNA follows: TGTGCCAGCCGAACAGGGGGGTCGTTTCAGCCCCAGCATTTT. This chain uses TRBV27 with TRBJ1-5; the match to TRBD1 covers 8 bases. The trim removed 8 bases at V and 6 bases at J, leaving 9 bases unmatched. CDR1 and CDR2 (germline): MNHEY, SMNVEV (reference sequence). The CDR3 runs to 14 residues.

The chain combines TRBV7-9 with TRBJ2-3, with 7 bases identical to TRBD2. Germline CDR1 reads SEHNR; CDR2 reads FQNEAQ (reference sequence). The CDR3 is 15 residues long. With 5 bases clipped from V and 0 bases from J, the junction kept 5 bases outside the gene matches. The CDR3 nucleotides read TGTGCCAGCAGCCCAGCGGGAATTAGCACAGATACGCAGTATTTT. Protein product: CASSPAGISTDTQYF.

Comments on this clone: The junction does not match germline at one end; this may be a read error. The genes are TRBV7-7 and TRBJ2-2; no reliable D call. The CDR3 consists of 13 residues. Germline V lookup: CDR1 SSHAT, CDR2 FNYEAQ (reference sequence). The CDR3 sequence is CASSPFGTGELFF. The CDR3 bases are TGTGCTAGCAGCCCCTTTGGCACCGGGGAGCTGTTTTTT.

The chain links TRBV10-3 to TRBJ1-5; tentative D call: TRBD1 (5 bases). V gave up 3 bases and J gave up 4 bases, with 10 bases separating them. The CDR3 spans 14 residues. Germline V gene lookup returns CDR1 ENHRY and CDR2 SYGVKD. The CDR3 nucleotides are TGTGCCATCAGTGAACAGGTCTCTAATCAGCCCCAGCATTTT. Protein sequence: CAISEQVSNQPQHF.

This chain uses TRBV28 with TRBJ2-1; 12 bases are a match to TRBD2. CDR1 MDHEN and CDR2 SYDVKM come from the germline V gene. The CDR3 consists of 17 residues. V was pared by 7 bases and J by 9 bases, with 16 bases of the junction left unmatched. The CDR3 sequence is CASTRLAGALENSEQFF. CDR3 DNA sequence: TGTGCCAGCACCAGACTAGCGGGAGCCCTCGAAAACAGTGAGCAGTTCTTC.

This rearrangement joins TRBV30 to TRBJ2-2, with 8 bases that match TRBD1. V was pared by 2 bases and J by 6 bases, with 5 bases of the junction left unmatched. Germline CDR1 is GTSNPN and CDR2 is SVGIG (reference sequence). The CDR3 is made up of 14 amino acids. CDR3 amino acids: CAWSFGTGAGELFF. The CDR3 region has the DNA TGTGCCTGGAGTTTTGGGACAGGAGCCGGGGAGCTGTTTTTT.